What follows are 24 T cell receptor beta chains derived from one specimen sequenced in a study of cytomegalovirus exposure and HLA in healthy donors. In the PCR, 60 Vbeta and 13 Jbeta primers were used. Data came from immunoSEQ multiplex PCR; TCRdb stores just in-frame clones and leaves some out. The data hold some 130,000 clones, with 80% observed a single time. The sequenced sample was PBMCs. These receptors were obtained from a man aged 35-49 years in good health and CMV-seronegative.

This clone has only one observation. The chain joins TRBV5-1 to TRBJ1-2; a weak D match, TRBD1 (5 bases). Germline V gene sequence: CDR1 SGHRS, CDR2 YFSETQ. Trimming shortened V by 0 bases and J by 6 bases, and 12 bases separated the two germline ends. The CDR3 length is 14 residues. CDR3 residues: CASSLESAGHGYTF. In DNA, the CDR3 is TGCGCCAGCAGCTTGGAATCCGCAGGGCATGGCTACACCTTC. Drawing the rest from reference TRBV5-1 and TRBJ1-2, the complete variable domain is KAGVTQTPRYLIKTRGQQVTLSCSPISGHRSVSWYQQTPGQGLQFLFEYFSETQRNKGNFPGRFSGRQFSNSRSEMNVSTLELGDSALYLCASSLESAGHGYTFGSGTRLTVV.

This clone has a handful of counts. The chain employs TRBV5-1 and TRBJ2-7; 8 positions match TRBD2. The CDR3 runs to 14 residues. Germline assignment: CDR1 SGHRS and CDR2 YFSETQ. V lost 4 bases to trimming and J lost 5 bases; unmatched junction nucleotides: 8. The CDR3 reads CASSRGGGRNEQYF. The CDR3 DNA reads as TGCGCCAGCAGCCGGGGGGGCGGGAGGAACGAGCAGTACTTC.

The V and J genes are TRBV6-6 and TRBJ1-6; TRBD1 aligns across 8 bases. CDR3 length equals 14 residues. CDR1 and CDR2 (germline): MNHNY, SVGAGI (reference sequence). V gave up 5 bases and J gave up 9 bases; unmatched junction bases: 6. The CDR3 DNA is TGTGCCAGCAGTCGCGACAGGGGCACTTCACCCCTCCACTTT. The encoded protein is CASSRDRGTSPLHF.

This clone came up once. The V gene is TRBV5-1, the J gene TRBJ1-5; D unresolved. Trimming cost V 10 bases and J 3 bases, with 11 bases left between them. The germline CDR1 and CDR2 sequences are SGHRS and YFSETQ. CDR3 size: 12 residues. The CDR3 DNA reads as TGCGCCGGCCAACGGGACAATCAGCCCCAGCATTTT. Its protein product is CAGQRDNQPQHF.

This clone has a handful of counts. The chain combines TRBV10-3 with TRBJ2-7; TRBD2 matches 8 bases. The germline V gene has CDR1 ENHRY and CDR2 SYGVKD. This CDR3 has 16 residues. J gave up 1 base and V 0 bases, and 5 bases lay outside the gene matches. CDR3 bases: TGTGCCATCAGTGAGTCGAGGCTAGCGGGTTCCTACGAGCAGTACTTC. Translating it yields CAISESRLAGSYEQYF.

The chain links TRBV25-1 to TRBJ2-2; the match to TRBD1 covers 8 bases. The germline gives CDR1 MGHDK, CDR2 SYGVNS. This CDR3 contains 15 residues. J gave up 3 bases and V 3 bases, and 3 bases lay outside the gene matches. The CDR3 nucleotides are TGTGCCAGCAGTGAGGGGACAGGCCACACCGGGGAGCTGTTTTTT. It is translated as CASSEGTGHTGELFF.

This clone was counted many times. The chain links TRBV7-9 to TRBJ2-5; TRBD1 matches 7 bases. Trimming at V came to 5 bases and at J to 7 bases, leaving 10 bases not matched to a gene. The CDR3 sequence is 14 residues long. The germline V gene has CDR1 SEHNR and CDR2 FQNEAQ (reference sequence). The CDR3 here is CASSADRERGTQYF. For the CDR3, the DNA is TGTGCCAGCAGCGCTGACAGGGAAAGGGGGACCCAGTACTTC. The complete variable domain, with remaining parts taken from reference TRBV7-9 and TRBJ2-5, reads DTGVSQNPRHKITKRGQNVTFRCDPISEHNRLYWYRQTLGQGPEFLTYFQNEAQLEKSRLLSDRFSAERPKGSFSTLEIQRTEQGDSAMYLCASSADRERGTQYFGPGTRLLVL.

The rearrangement uses TRBV6-5 and TRBJ2-1, with 10 bases that match TRBD2. The junction had 6 bases not matched to a gene; V was cut back by 9 bases and J by 4 bases. Germline V gives CDR1 MNHEY, CDR2 SVGAGI. The CDR3 runs to 14 residues. The CDR3 nucleotides read TGTGCCAGTACAAAACTAGCGGGGTACAATGAGCAGTTCTTC. Translation: CASTKLAGYNEQFF.

This rearrangement joins TRBV5-1 to TRBJ1-4; D not certain. CDR3 length: 14 residues. V gave up 3 bases and J gave up 8 bases, with 14 bases separating them. Germline CDR1 is SGHRS and CDR2 is YFSETQ. In DNA, the CDR3 is TGCGCCAGCAGCTCCCGACCCGGCGGGGAAAAACTGTTTTTT. It specifies CASSSRPGGEKLFF.

The sample holds a few counts of this clone. CDR3 residues: CASSAGGPEETQYF. For the CDR3, the DNA is TGCGCCAGCAGCGCCGGGGGGCCTGAAGAGACCCAGTACTTC. The chain joins TRBV5-1 to TRBJ2-5; D may be TRBD2 (7 bases). Germline CDR1 and CDR2: SGHRS and YFSETQ. This CDR3 spans 14 amino acids. Deletions cut 4 bases from V and 3 bases from J, with 13 bases between.

The chain carries TRBV18 and TRBJ1-3; 8 nucleotides line up with TRBD1. The CDR3 spans 15 residues. Germline V gives CDR1 KGHSH, CDR2 LQKENI. V lost 6 bases to trimming and J lost 0 bases; unmatched junction nucleotides: 4. The CDR3 protein is CASSLGQGSGNTIYF. CDR3 nucleotides: TGTGCCAGCTCTCTCGGACAGGGCTCTGGAAACACCATATATTTT.

This clone was observed a few times. The V and J genes are TRBV2 and TRBJ1-4, with D perhaps matching TRBD1 (6 bases). The V end was cut by 7 bases, the J end by 5 bases, with 14 bases between. The CDR3 consists of 14 residues. Germline-derived CDR1 and CDR2 are SNHLY and FYNNEI. CDR3 DNA sequence: TGTGCCAGCACTTACAGGGTAATGAATGAAAAACTGTTTTTT. Translating gives CASTYRVMNEKLFF.

The chain uses TRBV7-9 and TRBJ2-2, with 8 bases that match TRBD1. V trimming: 1 base; J trimming: 7 bases; junction bases outside the gene matches: 5. Germline V lookup: CDR1 SEHNR, CDR2 FQNEAQ (reference sequence). The CDR3 length is 15 residues. Written as DNA, the CDR3 is TGTGCCAGCAGCTTAGTCCAGGGGGCTGACGGGGAGCTGTTTTTT. Protein product: CASSLVQGADGELFF.

This sequence joins TRBV5-1 and TRBJ2-5, with 9 bases matching TRBD2. CDR1 is SGHRS and CDR2 is YFSETQ in the germline V gene. The J segment lost 3 bases and the V segment lost 4 bases, leaving 7 bases of the junction unmatched. The CDR3 runs to 15 residues. CDR3 loop: CASSISGGSEETQYF. The CDR3 DNA follows: TGCGCCAGCAGCATTAGCGGGGGTTCGGAAGAGACCCAGTACTTC.

J is TRBJ1-5 and V is TRBV6-1; 7 nucleotides line up with TRBD1. This CDR3 region has 15 residues. Trimming cost V 9 bases and J 2 bases; bases outside gene matches: 10. The germline gives CDR1 MNHNS, CDR2 SASEGT. CDR3 sequence (DNA): TGTGCCAGACCGCTCTGCAGGGGGGGCAATCAGCCCCAGCATTTT. Protein sequence: CARPLCRGGNQPQHF.

This chain joins TRBV4-1 and TRBJ2-1; tentative D call: TRBD1 (5 bases). Per the germline V gene, CDR1 is MGHRA and CDR2 is YSYEKL. V was shortened by 6 bases and J by 5 bases, with 17 bases between the two germline ends. This CDR3 has 15 residues. DNA for the CDR3: TGCGCCAGCAGTCCTCCGGGCAGGGTGAACAATGAGCAGTTCTTC. Translation gives CASSPPGRVNNEQFF.

V is TRBV4-2 and J is TRBJ2-1; TRBD1 is a possible D gene (5 bases). Per the germline V gene, CDR1 is LGHNA and CDR2 is YNFKEQ. This CDR3 has 16 amino acids. Trimming took 4 bases from V and 0 from J, leaving 13 bases between them. In DNA, the CDR3 is TGTGCCAGCAGCCCCCAAGGGGCTAGCTCCTACAATGAGCAGTTCTTC. Protein: CASSPQGASSYNEQFF.

This rearrangement joins TRBV7-8 to TRBJ1-6; D possibly corresponds to TRBD1 (6 bases). The V gene's germline CDR1 is SGHVS and CDR2 FQNEAQ. The CDR3 loop spans 12 amino acids. V was pared by 10 bases and J by 7 bases, with 11 bases between. DNA for the CDR3: TGTGCCACAGGGGACGGCAATTCACCCCTCCACTTT. Its protein is CATGDGNSPLHF. Based on the CDR3 plus reference TRBV7-8 and TRBJ1-6, the full variable domain is GAGVSQSPRYKVAKRGQDVALRCDPISGHVSLFWYQQALGQGPEFLTYFQNEAQLDKSGLPSDRFFAERPEGSVSTLKIQRTQQEDSAVYLCATGDGNSPLHFGNGTRLTVT.

The chain links TRBV28 to TRBJ2-3, with D unresolved. Trimming stripped 3 bases from V and 4 bases from J, with 14 bases between. The CDR3 has 15 residues. Germline-derived CDR1 and CDR2 are MDHEN and SYDVKM. The CDR3 DNA sequence: TGTGCCAGCAGTTTCGCACATAGCTCATCAGATACGCAGTATTTT. Its protein product is CASSFAHSSSDTQYF.

The rearrangement links TRBV29-1 to TRBJ2-7; TRBD1 agrees at 7 bases. The germline gives CDR1 SQVTM, CDR2 ANQGSEA. The junction had 12 bases not matched to a gene; V was cut back by 5 bases and J by 2 bases. This CDR3 spans 15 amino acids. This chain's CDR3 is CSVRGLTGSAYEQYF. The CDR3 nucleotides read TGCAGCGTTCGAGGGTTGACAGGGTCGGCCTACGAGCAGTACTTC.

This clone was seen only once. The V gene is TRBV28, the J gene TRBJ1-1, with a tentative D call TRBD1 (5 bases). This CDR3 contains 13 residues. Looked up from germline, CDR1 is MDHEN and CDR2 is SYDVKM. Trimming shortened V by 5 bases and J by 13 bases, and 20 bases separated the two germline ends. Written as DNA, the CDR3 is TGTGCCAGCAGTACCACGGGACTCAACACTATTTTCTTT. This gives the protein CASSTTGLNTIFF. Using reference TRBV28 and TRBJ1-1 for the parts outside the CDR3, the full variable domain is DVKVTQSSRYLVKRTGEKVFLECVQDMDHENMFWYRQDPGLGLRLIYFSYDVKMKEKGDIPEGYSVSREKKERFSLILESASTNQTSMYLCASSTTGLNTIFFGQGTRLTVV.

V and J are TRBV5-4 and TRBJ2-2, with D possibly matching TRBD1 (6 bases). Trimming took 3 bases from V and 5 from J, leaving 17 bases between them. Germline assignment: CDR1 SGHNT and CDR2 YYREEE (reference sequence). The CDR3 is 16 residues long. This CDR3 reads CASSYGGRGPTGELFF. The CDR3 nucleotides are TGTGCCAGCAGCTATGGGGGCAGGGGCCCGACCGGGGAGCTGTTTTTT.

The chain employs TRBV10-1 and TRBJ1-2, with a weak D call TRBD1 (6 bases). The V and J ends lost 5 bases and 2 bases respectively, with 9 bases between them. The CDR3 consists of 13 residues. CDR1 WNHNN and CDR2 SYGVQD come from the germline V gene (reference sequence). The CDR3 reads CASSQQGNYGYTF. CDR3 DNA sequence: TGCGCCAGCAGTCAACAGGGAAACTATGGCTACACCTTC.

V usage is TRBV6-5 and J usage is TRBJ1-4; TRBD1 matches at 7 bases. The V and J ends lost 6 bases and 7 bases, in that order; junction bases with no gene match: 8. There are 14 residues in the CDR3. Germline-derived CDR1 and CDR2 are MNHEY and SVGAGI. DNA for the CDR3: TGTGCCAGCAGCAACAGGGGAGTCAGTGAAAAACTGTTTTTT. Translating it yields CASSNRGVSEKLFF.